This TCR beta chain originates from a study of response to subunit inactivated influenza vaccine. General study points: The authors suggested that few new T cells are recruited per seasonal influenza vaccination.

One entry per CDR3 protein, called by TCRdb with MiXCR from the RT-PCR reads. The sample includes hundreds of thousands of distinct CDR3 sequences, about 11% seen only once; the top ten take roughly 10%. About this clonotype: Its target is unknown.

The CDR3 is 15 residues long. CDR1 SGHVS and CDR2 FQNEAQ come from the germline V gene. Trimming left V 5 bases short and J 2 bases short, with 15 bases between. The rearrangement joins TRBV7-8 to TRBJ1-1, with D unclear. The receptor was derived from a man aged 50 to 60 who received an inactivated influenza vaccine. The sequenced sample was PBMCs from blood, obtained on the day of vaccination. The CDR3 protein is CASSPNTRANTEAFF. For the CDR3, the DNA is TGTGCCAGCAGCCCCAATACACGGGCCAACACTGAAGCTTTCTTT.